The 29 T cell receptor beta chains listed next were all sequenced from one sample in a study of blood T cells in healthy people across ages. Using a J-beta primer mix together with a sample-barcoded 5' primer, a second PCR was run for about 6 to 11 cycles. TCRdb reprocessed the 5' RACE reads with MiXCR, giving one entry per CDR3 protein. This sample has over 950,000 distinct CDR3 sequences, with 35% to 45% found just once. Material for sequencing was blood. These receptors were collected from a man aged 18 to 30 in good health.

V usage is TRBV18 and J usage is TRBJ1-2, with TRBD1 matching over 8 bases. Germline V gene sequence: CDR1 KGHSH, CDR2 LQKENI. Germline trimming cut 5 bases from V and 1 base from J; bases unmatched to any gene: 12. The CDR3 extends over 17 amino acids. Here the CDR3 DNA reads TGTGCCAGCTCAAGGAATCAGGACAGGGCCCTTAACTATGGCTACACCTTC. The encoded protein is CASSRNQDRALNYGYTF.

V usage is TRBV20-1 and J usage is TRBJ2-1, with 9 bases that match TRBD1. The tail of the sequence fits TRBJ2-7 better, so the J call may be wrong. CDR1 is DFQATT and CDR2 is SNEGSKA in the germline V gene (reference sequence). CDR3 length: 13 amino acids. CDR3 in DNA: TGCAGTGCCGGGACAGGGTCCAGCAATGAGCAGTACTTC. Protein sequence: CSAGTGSSNEQYF.

The rearrangement links TRBV20-1 to TRBJ2-2; the D is unclear. The germline V gene has CDR1 DFQATT and CDR2 SNEGSKA (reference sequence). This CDR3 comprises 13 residues. With 0 bases removed from V and 8 bases from J, the gap between germline ends came to 10 bases. This CDR3 reads CSARDMTAGELFF. The CDR3 DNA sequence: TGCAGTGCTAGAGATATGACGGCGGGGGAGCTGTTTTTT.

The chain links TRBV20-1 to TRBJ1-3; D might be TRBD1 (5 bases). Trimming stripped 0 bases from V and 0 bases from J, with 9 bases between. The CDR3 is made up of 15 amino acids. Germline V lookup: CDR1 DFQATT, CDR2 SNEGSKA (reference sequence). The CDR3 sequence: CSARDAGGSGNTIYF. The CDR3 DNA is TGCAGTGCTAGAGATGCGGGGGGCTCTGGAAACACCATATATTTT.

This chain connects TRBV7-3 to TRBJ2-2, with TRBD1 identical over 7 bases. The CDR3 spans 13 residues. CDR1 SGHTA and CDR2 FQGTGA come from the germline V gene. J lost 6 bases, V lost 5 bases, and 3 bases had no gene match. The CDR3 region is CASSKGQAGELFF. DNA of the CDR3: TGTGCCAGCAGCAAAGGACAGGCCGGGGAGCTGTTTTTT.

The rearrangement joins TRBV5-5 to TRBJ1-1, with D hard to call. The CDR3 totals 17 residues. Germline assignment: CDR1 SGHKS and CDR2 YYEKEE (reference sequence). Trimming left V 2 bases short and J 5 bases short, with 22 bases between. CDR3 in amino acids: CASSFHPRSRGGTEAFF. The CDR3 nucleotides read TGTGCCAGCAGCTTTCATCCTAGGTCCCGCGGAGGGACTGAAGCTTTCTTT.

V and J are TRBV5-1 and TRBJ2-3, with D unclear. The CDR3 has 14 amino acids. Germline V CDR1 and CDR2: SGHRS, YFSETQ. Trimming removed 6 bases from V and 2 bases from J, with 13 bases in between. DNA of the CDR3: TGCGCCAGCAAACCCACAACGGACACAGATACGCAGTATTTT. Translating it yields CASKPTTDTDTQYF.

Worth noting for this clonotype: The junction does not match germline at one end; this may be a read error. The CDR3 bases are TGTGCCAGCAACTTAAGGGCTGACAATGAGCAGTTCTTC. Its translation: CASNLRADNEQFF. The chain joins TRBV7-9 to TRBJ2-1, with D unresolved. Germline lookup yields CDR1 SEHNR and CDR2 FQNEAQ (reference sequence). CDR3 length: 13 residues.

The CDR3 protein is CSAMQGGDGYTF. DNA of the CDR3: TGCAGTGCTATGCAGGGGGGAGATGGCTACACCTTC. The chain joins TRBV20-1 to TRBJ1-2; TRBD1 aligns across 7 bases. Germline V lookup: CDR1 DFQATT, CDR2 SNEGSKA (reference sequence). The CDR3 sequence is 12 residues long. With 4 bases clipped from V and 6 bases from J, the junction kept 5 bases outside the gene matches.

This clonotype was detected a few times. The V and J genes are TRBV13 and TRBJ2-7; TRBD1 is a possible D gene (5 bases). CDR1 is PRHDT and CDR2 is FYEKMQ in the germline V gene (reference sequence). The CDR3 runs 12 residues. V was trimmed by 4 bases and J by 4 bases, leaving 8 bases between them. CDR3 in DNA: TGTGCCAGCAGCTCGACAGAGTACGAGCAGTACTTC. Encoded protein: CASSSTEYEQYF.

V gene TRBV24-1 combines with J gene TRBJ2-3; 8 nucleotides line up with TRBD1. Germline CDR1 KGHDR, CDR2 SFDVKD. The CDR3 is 15 amino acids. J gave up 2 bases and V 4 bases, and 4 bases lay outside the gene matches. This CDR3 reads CATSDPGQDTDTQYF. CDR3 sequence (DNA): TGTGCCACCAGTGACCCGGGACAGGACACAGATACGCAGTATTTT.

The chain uses TRBV7-9 and TRBJ2-5, with D tentatively TRBD1 (6 bases). V lost 3 bases to trimming and J lost 11 bases, with 16 bases between them. Germline-derived CDR1 and CDR2 are SEHNR and FQNEAQ (reference sequence). The CDR3 has 13 amino acids. This CDR3 is CASSLGRTEEQYF. In DNA, the CDR3 is TGTGCCAGCAGCTTGGGCAGGACAGAAGAGCAGTACTTC.

This clonotype showed up just a few times. The chain couples TRBV20-1 to TRBJ2-3, with TRBD2 matching 8 bases. The CDR3 runs to 14 residues. Germline V lookup: CDR1 DFQATT, CDR2 SNEGSKA (reference sequence). V lost 3 bases to trimming and J lost 4 bases; unmatched junction nucleotides: 6. The CDR3 sequence: CSASVGTRADTQYF. The CDR3 coding sequence is TGCAGTGCTAGCGTCGGGACTAGGGCAGATACGCAGTATTTT.

V gene TRBV5-1 combines with J gene TRBJ2-2; 8 bases map to TRBD1. Germline V CDR1 and CDR2: SGHRS, YFSETQ. The CDR3 covers 16 residues. The ends lost 4 bases at V and 1 base at J; junction bases unmatched: 6. CDR3 loop: CASSADRGLNTGELFF. CDR3 bases: TGCGCCAGCAGCGCTGACAGGGGCTTGAACACCGGGGAGCTGTTTTTT.

J is TRBJ1-2 and V is TRBV2, with 7 nucleotides matching TRBD1. Germline lookup yields CDR1 SNHLY and CDR2 FYNNEI. The CDR3 has 14 amino acids. V lost 6 bases, J lost 1 base, and 5 bases stayed unmatched. The CDR3 region has the DNA TGTGCCAGCAGAGGACAGGCCCTTAACTATGGCTACACCTTC. It translates to CASRGQALNYGYTF.

The sample holds a few counts of this clonotype. The chain combines TRBV5-1 with TRBJ2-7; TRBD1 might be the D (5 bases). Germline V gene data show CDR1 as SGHRS and CDR2 as YFSETQ. Trimming removed 5 bases from V and 2 bases from J, with 14 bases in between. This CDR3 region has 14 residues. Here the CDR3 reads CASRLHEGAYEQYF. The CDR3 DNA is TGCGCCAGCAGATTACACGAAGGGGCCTACGAGCAGTACTTC.

The chain links TRBV20-1 to TRBJ2-4; 10 positions agree with TRBD2. The end of the DNA aligns better with TRBJ2-7, so the J call may be wrong. Germline CDR1 reads DFQATT; CDR2 reads SNEGSKA (reference sequence). The CDR3 totals 16 residues. The CDR3 DNA sequence: TGCAGTGCTAGAGATTTTAGCGGGGGGACCCCCTACGAGCAGTACTTC. The encoded protein is CSARDFSGGTPYEQYF.

A note on this clonotype: At one end the junction does not follow the germline gene, possibly because of a read error. J is TRBJ2-3 and V is TRBV4-2; D ambiguous. CDR1 and CDR2 (germline): LGHNA, YNFKEQ. This CDR3 is built from 16 residues. The CDR3 here is CAGSQDRAGDTDTQYF. The CDR3 nucleotides read TGTGCCGGCAGCCAAGATCGGGCAGGAGACACAGATACGCAGTATTTT.

This sequence joins TRBV29-1 and TRBJ2-5, with D unresolved. The CDR3 has 12 amino acids. CDR1 SQVTM and CDR2 ANQGSEA come from the germline V gene. V lost 5 bases, J lost 5 bases, and 12 bases lay in between. CDR3: CSVRSWGETQYF. DNA of the CDR3: TGCAGCGTTCGGTCCTGGGGTGAGACCCAGTACTTC.

The CDR3 loop is CSARDLSSPENYGYTF. The CDR3 DNA sequence: TGCAGTGCTAGAGATCTCTCATCTCCAGAGAACTATGGCTACACCTTC. The V call is TRBV20-1, the J call TRBJ1-2; D remains ambiguous. V shed 0 bases and J shed 2 bases, with 16 bases lying between them. Germline-derived CDR1 and CDR2 are DFQATT and SNEGSKA (reference sequence). CDR3 size: 16 residues.

This clonotype has just a few counts. The chain is built from TRBV28 and TRBJ1-2; TRBD1 matches at 10 bases. CDR3 size: 17 residues. Trimming at V came to 4 bases and at J to 2 bases, leaving 10 bases not matched to a gene. CDR1 and CDR2 (germline): MDHEN, SYDVKM. The CDR3 sequence: CASSSHSGTGANYGYTF. The DNA for the CDR3 is TGTGCCAGCAGTTCACATTCCGGGACAGGGGCCAACTATGGCTACACCTTC.

The chain links TRBV7-2 to TRBJ2-3; D is undetermined. Germline V gene lookup returns CDR1 SGHTA and CDR2 FQGNSA. The CDR3 has 11 residues. V shed 2 bases and J shed 10 bases, with 7 bases lying between them. CDR3 in amino acids: CASSLKVAQYF. In nucleotides, the CDR3 is TGTGCCAGCAGCTTAAAGGTCGCGCAGTATTTT.

This clonotype was found a few times. This sequence joins TRBV20-1 and TRBJ2-1; D perhaps matches TRBD2 (6 bases). The CDR3 has 15 amino acids. Trimming stripped 0 bases from V and 2 bases from J, with 11 bases between. Germline CDR1 reads DFQATT; CDR2 reads SNEGSKA (reference sequence). The CDR3 bases are TGCAGTGCTAGAGATTCGGAGGGAACCTACAATGAGCAGTTCTTC. Translated: CSARDSEGTYNEQFF.

This chain links TRBV4-1 with TRBJ2-7; tentative D call: TRBD1 (5 bases). Germline V gene lookup returns CDR1 MGHRA and CDR2 YSYEKL. V lost 0 bases and J lost 5, with 8 bases in between. This CDR3 has 13 residues. In DNA, the CDR3 is TGCGCCAGCAGCCAAGATCAGGGCGACGAGCAGTACTTC. This codes for CASSQDQGDEQYF.

The V gene is TRBV6-2 or TRBV6-3, the J gene TRBJ1-2; D call uncertain. CDR1 and CDR2 (germline): MNHEY, SVGEGT. The length of the CDR3 is 15 residues. V dropped 3 bases and J dropped 4 bases, with 15 bases sitting between them. The CDR3 loop reads CASSYRRGGLYGYTF. Here the CDR3 DNA reads TGTGCCAGCAGTTATCGGCGGGGAGGACTCTATGGCTACACCTTC.

Concerning this clonotype: A much bigger clone sits one base away, suggesting this may be a read error. As DNA, the CDR3 is TGTGCCAGCAGCCAAGATGCCAGGGAAGAGACGCTGTTTTTT. It translates to CASSQDAREETLFF. The chain has TRBV4-2 and TRBJ1-4; D may be TRBD1 (5 bases). From germline, CDR1 is LGHNA and CDR2 YNFKEQ. CDR3 length: 14 residues. Trimming took off 0 bases at V and 14 bases at J, with 16 bases between the two ends.

The sample holds a few counts of this clonotype. The J gene is TRBJ2-5, the V gene TRBV5-1, with D uncertain. This CDR3 comprises 12 residues. The V end lost 3 bases, the J end lost 0 bases, and 3 bases lay between the germline ends. Looked up from germline, CDR1 is SGHRS and CDR2 is YFSETQ. As DNA, the CDR3 is TGCGCCAGCAGCTATAACCAAGAGACCCAGTACTTC. Translating gives CASSYNQETQYF.

This sequence joins TRBV9 and TRBJ2-3, with 10 bases fitting TRBD2. Germline values: CDR1 SGDLS, CDR2 YYNGEE. The CDR3 length is 18 residues. Losses at the gene ends were 4 bases for V and 4 bases for J; bases not matched to a gene: 15. The CDR3 reads CASSQGIAGGLPADTQYF. The CDR3 region has the DNA TGTGCCAGCAGCCAGGGGATAGCGGGGGGCCTCCCCGCAGATACGCAGTATTTT. Filled out from reference TRBV9 and TRBJ2-3, the complete variable domain reads DSGVTQTPKHLITATGQRVTLRCSPRSGDLSVYWYQQSLDQGLQFLIQYYNGEERAKGNILERFSAQQFPDLHSELNLSSLELGDSALYFCASSQGIAGGLPADTQYFGPGTRLTVL.

This clonotype was counted many times. The gene calls are TRBV15 and TRBJ1-2, with TRBD1 matching over 8 bases. Germline values: CDR1 LNHNV, CDR2 YYDKDF (reference sequence). J gave up 4 bases and V 3 bases, and 4 bases lay outside the gene matches. The length of the CDR3 is 14 residues. Here the CDR3 reads CATSRGDRSYGYTF. As DNA, the CDR3 is TGTGCCACCAGCAGGGGGGACAGGTCCTATGGCTACACCTTC.